This entry describes one TCR beta chain. Its antigen is unknown. Per-nucleotide qualities are absent, and no much larger clonotype sits a single base away. The source of the sample is a study of blood T cell repertoires in COVID-19 (dated by TCRdb to about 2020). Regarding the research as a whole: Samples from collaborators originated in the United States, Italy and Spain and spanned both the acute and convalescent phases of COVID-19. The prospective study material was composed of cDNA or gDNA derived from T cells, B-cell-depleted T cells, or PBMCs. Subjects who had been exposed to COVID-19, were actively infected with it, or had recovered from it provided the deeply sampled blood TCRbeta repertoires that made up the dataset. The repertoires were released in a freely available public database intended as a resource for research on the immune response to SARS-CoV-2. Samples were obtained from the ongoing ImmuneRACE study (first 160 participants) and from about 1,300 subjects provided by 6 global collaborators. Sample metadata almost always included a de-identified subject ID, COVID-19 status, age in years and sex. Where available, HLA class I and class II types were taken from metadata supplied by the sample provider and were not determined by assay-based typing. Broad study findings and their caveats: How much clinical and demographic metadata was included differed by source and by participant, and the metadata was provided uncurated.

TCRbeta CDR3 regions were amplified from genomic DNA using the immunoSEQ Assay, a bias-controlled multiplex PCR. The original methods were these. Nucleated cell counts per sample were estimated from amplification of reference gene primers within the assay. Sequence reads were collapsed and filtered to measure the absolute abundance of every unique TCRbeta CDR3 rearrangement. For each sample, productive Simpson clonality was calculated as the square root of Simpson's diversity index over productive rearrangements. TCRdb holds this immuneACCESS table with in-frame rearrangements only. Some clones are missing; in checked studies, unresolved V genes explain under half, and the rest has no known cause. V and J calls and clone size are given by that table; D and trimming were obtained from the DNA. This sample has over 110,000 clones in its table, and roughly 87% of those were observed once. About 1.7% of the sample is taken by the ten largest.

Each collaborating institution followed its own protocols to collect whole blood in K2EDTA tubes. Collaborator samples were shipped for TCRbeta analysis as frozen whole blood, isolated PBMCs, or DNA extracted from either sample type. The sequence was collected from a man aged 70-80 years with acute or convalescent COVID-19. Sequencing used peripheral blood.

The DNA sequence follows: TGTGCCAGCAGCCAAGATTTAGGGACAGGGACCACCGGGGAGCTGTTTTTT. Its translation reads: CASSQDLGTGTTGELFF. Recombination connected TRBV3-1 (or the pseudogene TRBV3-2) to TRBJ2-2; TRBD1 matches 9 bases in the middle. Its CDR3 holds 17 amino acids, cysteine through phenylalanine. Only the CDR3 DNA stays, 51 bases, in frame from base 1. Trimming removed 0 bases from V and 4 bases from J; the gene matches leave 6 bases unexplained. The CDR1 and CDR2 encoded by the germline V gene (reference sequence) are LGHDT and YNNKEL.